This T cell receptor (beta chain) was sequenced in a study of early T cells in non-severe SARS-CoV-2 infection. Study context: The input, bulk RNA from unsorted whole blood, was sequenced, and chains were unpaired.

The CDR3 consists of 16 residues. Germline lookup yields CDR1 SGHDT and CDR2 YYEEEE. V lost 0 bases and J 2 bases, leaving 14 bases between the germline ends. Separate cDNA molecules each had unique molecular identifiers attached to them. Using its own MiXCR run on the 5' RACE reads, TCRdb lists one record per CDR3 protein. Of about 98,000 distinct CDR3 sequences in the sample, around 10% were seen once. The study's findings and limits: Private and CD4 specificities were missed by VDJdb matching, which favored anti-spike CD8 responses.

This clonotype occurred many times. Its target is unknown. The chain is built from TRBV5-6 and TRBJ2-5, with a weak D call TRBD1 (5 bases). The sample taken for sequencing was whole blood. This receptor was taken from an adult who was a healthcare worker with PCR-confirmed SARS-CoV-2 infection or an uninfected control (not recorded which). CDR3: CASSLGGDSLQETQYF. The CDR3 region has the DNA TGTGCCAGCAGCTTGGGTGGTGACAGTCTTCAAGAGACCCAGTACTTC.